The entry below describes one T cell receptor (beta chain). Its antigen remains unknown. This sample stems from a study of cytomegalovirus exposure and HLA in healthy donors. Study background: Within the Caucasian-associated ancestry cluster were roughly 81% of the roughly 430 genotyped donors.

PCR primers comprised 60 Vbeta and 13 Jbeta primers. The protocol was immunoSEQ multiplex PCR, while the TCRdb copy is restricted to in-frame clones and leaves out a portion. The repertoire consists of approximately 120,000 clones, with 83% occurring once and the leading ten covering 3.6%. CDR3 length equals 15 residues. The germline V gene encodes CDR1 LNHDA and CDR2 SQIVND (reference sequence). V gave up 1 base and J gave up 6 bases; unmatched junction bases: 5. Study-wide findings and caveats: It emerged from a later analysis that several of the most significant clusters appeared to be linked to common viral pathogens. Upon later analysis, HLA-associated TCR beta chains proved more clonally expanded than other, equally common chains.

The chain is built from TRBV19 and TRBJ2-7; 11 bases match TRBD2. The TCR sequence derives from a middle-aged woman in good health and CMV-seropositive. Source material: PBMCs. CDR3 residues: CASSIGSTSGTEQYF. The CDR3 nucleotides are TGTGCCAGTAGTATAGGGTCGACTAGCGGGACCGAGCAGTACTTC.